This T cell receptor beta chain was recorded in a study of cytomegalovirus exposure and HLA in healthy donors. PCR involved 60 Vbeta and 13 Jbeta primers. The table came from immunoSEQ multiplex PCR; TCRdb's copy has only in-frame clones and leaves some out. This table holds 120,000 or so clones, around three quarters found once. After removal of 3 bases from V and 9 bases from J, the junction contained 4 bases not matched to a gene. This CDR3 spans 15 amino acids. Germline V CDR1 and CDR2: MNHNS, SASEGT. The rearrangement uses TRBV6-1 and TRBJ2-1; 14 bases are a match to TRBD2. This TCR was recovered from a woman between 40 and 50 years old in good health and CMV-seropositive. The sequenced sample was PBMCs. The CDR3 DNA is TGTGCCAGCAGTGAGGGACTAGCGGGAGATTTTGAGCAGTTCTTC. This gives the protein CASSEGLAGDFEQFF.